The sequence of this TCR beta chain was determined in a study of T cell repertoires in cytomegalovirus infection. Findings of the study overall: Cumulated frequencies of public TCR beta families served to identify carriers of CMV plus the relevant HLA. CMV-specific HLA-C-restricted TCR beta clonotypes dominated the ex vivo response.

A note on this clonotype: No antigen is known for it.

With 4 bases clipped from V and 7 bases from J, the junction kept 7 bases outside the gene matches. CDR1 and CDR2 from the germline V gene are MGHRA and YSYEKL. The CDR3 contains 14 residues. TCRdb fed the reads into MiXCR, producing one record per CDR3 protein. The repertoire holds 650,000 to 900,000 distinct CDR3 sequences, with almost 30% as singletons. The TCR originated in a human donor in good health (CMV status not recorded). Some clones in this sample may be carry-over from other donors' samples. This chain connects TRBV4-1 to TRBJ2-1; 7 positions agree with TRBD2. The specimen comprised cultured CD8+ T cells from PBMCs, sampled from culture after CMV antigen stimulation. The CDR3 nucleotides read TGCGCCAGCAGCCTAAAGGACGGGGGGAATGAGCAGTTCTTC. Amino acids: CASSLKDGGNEQFF.